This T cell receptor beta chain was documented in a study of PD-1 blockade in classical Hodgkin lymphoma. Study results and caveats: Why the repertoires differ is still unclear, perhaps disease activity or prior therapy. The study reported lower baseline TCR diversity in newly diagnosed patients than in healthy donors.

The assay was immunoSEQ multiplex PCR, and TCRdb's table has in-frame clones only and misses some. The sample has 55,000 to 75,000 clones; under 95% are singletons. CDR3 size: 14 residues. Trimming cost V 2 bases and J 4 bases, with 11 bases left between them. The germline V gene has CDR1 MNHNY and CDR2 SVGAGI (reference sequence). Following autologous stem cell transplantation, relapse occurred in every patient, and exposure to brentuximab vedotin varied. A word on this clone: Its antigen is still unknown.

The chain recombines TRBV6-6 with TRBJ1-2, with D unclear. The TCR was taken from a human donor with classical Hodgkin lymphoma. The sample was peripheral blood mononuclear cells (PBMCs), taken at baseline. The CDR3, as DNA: TGTGCCAGCAGTTACGAAGAACAGCTCTATGGCTACACCTTC. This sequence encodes CASSYEEQLYGYTF.